The 14 T cell receptor beta chains given below trace back to one sample, sequenced in a study of OX40 agonist ivuxolimab in advanced cancers. The method was immunoSEQ multiplex PCR; TCRdb's version includes in-frame clones alone and lacks a portion of them. The sample lists 45,000 or so clones; around nine tenths were seen once. Sequenced material: CD4+ or CD8+ T cells sorted from blood, taken in a trial of the OX40 agonist ivuxolimab. The receptor set was obtained from an adult with an advanced solid tumor such as melanoma, head and neck, liver or kidney cancer.

The rearrangement uses TRBV6-5 and TRBJ2-7; no clear D gene. V was shortened by 6 bases and J by 6 bases, with 9 bases between the two germline ends. Germline V gene sequence: CDR1 MNHEY, CDR2 SVGAGI. The CDR3 has 11 residues. The CDR3 nucleotides read TGTGCCAGCAGCAGCCTGGTCGAGCAGTACTTC. Translating it yields CASSSLVEQYF.

This chain joins TRBV4-3 and TRBJ2-3, with D tentatively TRBD2 (5 bases). This CDR3 is built from 20 residues. The ends were cut back, 4 bases at V and 0 bases at J, with 26 bases in the middle. Germline-derived CDR1 and CDR2 are LGHNA and YSLEER. The CDR3, as DNA: TGCGCCAGCAGCCCAAGAGGGTGGGTCTTGGTGGAAACGAGCACAGATACGCAGTATTTT. This gives the protein CASSPRGWVLVETSTDTQYF.

V gene TRBV7-9 combines with J gene TRBJ2-1; 10 bases agree with TRBD2. CDR1 and CDR2 (germline): SEHNR, FQNEAQ (reference sequence). The length of the CDR3 is 19 residues. The J segment lost 1 base and the V segment lost 2 bases, leaving 11 bases of the junction unmatched. The CDR3 DNA is TGTGCCAGCAGCTTATGGAGGGCAGCGGGAGGGATTTCCTACAATGAGCAGTTCTTC. Translated, it gives CASSLWRAAGGISYNEQFF.

V is TRBV27 and J is TRBJ2-3; TRBD2 matches 12 bases. Losses at the gene ends were 5 bases for V and 5 bases for J; bases not matched to a gene: 11. The CDR3 runs 17 residues. The V gene's germline CDR1 is MNHEY and CDR2 SMNVEV (reference sequence). The CDR3 loop is CASSLRMTSGSGDTQYF. The CDR3 coding sequence is TGTGCCAGCAGTCTCCGGATGACTAGCGGGAGTGGAGATACGCAGTATTTT.

The chain carries TRBV14 and TRBJ2-2; tentatively, D is TRBD1 or TRBD2 (6 bases each). The CDR3 totals 14 residues. Looked up from germline, CDR1 is SGHDN and CDR2 is FVKESK. The V and J ends lost 6 bases and 6 bases respectively, with 14 bases between them. In DNA, the CDR3 is TGTGCCAGCAGTTTCCTCCGGGGGCCCGGGGAGCTGTTTTTT. It is translated as CASSFLRGPGELFF.

This chain joins TRBV11-2 and TRBJ2-5; D perhaps matches TRBD2 (6 bases). The length of the CDR3 is 15 residues. V lost 5 bases and J 4 bases, leaving 17 bases between the germline ends. Germline V gives CDR1 SGHAT, CDR2 FQNNGV. The CDR3 loop is CASSIRALGGETQYF. CDR3 sequence (DNA): TGTGCCAGCAGCATACGGGCCCTGGGGGGAGAGACCCAGTACTTC.

This clone was found a few times. This chain uses TRBV11-1 with TRBJ2-5; 12 bases are shared with TRBD1. Germline lookup yields CDR1 SGHAT and CDR2 FQDESV (reference sequence). The V segment lost 4 bases and the J segment 5 bases; nucleotides outside the gene matches: 8. The CDR3 runs 16 residues. Here the CDR3 DNA reads TGTGCCAGCAGCTACGCCGGGACAGGGGGCAGGGAGACCCAGTACTTC. Translating gives CASSYAGTGGRETQYF.

This chain joins TRBV7-3 and TRBJ2-5; possibly TRBD2 for D (6 bases). With 2 bases removed from V and 4 bases from J, the gap between germline ends came to 14 bases. The CDR3 sequence is 15 residues long. Per germline, CDR1 SGHTA and CDR2 FQGTGA. The chain's CDR3 is CASSLAPTSLETQYF. The CDR3 nucleotides are TGTGCCAGCAGCTTAGCTCCTACTAGCTTAGAGACCCAGTACTTC.

The rearrangement uses TRBV7-9 and TRBJ1-1; tentative D call: TRBD1 (5 bases). The germline V gene encodes CDR1 SEHNR and CDR2 FQNEAQ (reference sequence). The CDR3 runs to 14 residues. V was clipped by 6 bases and J by 4 bases, with 15 bases between them. The CDR3 DNA reads TGTGCCAGCAGGAAACTCCAGGGAGCCACTGAAGCTTTCTTT. It translates to CASRKLQGATEAFF.

The gene calls are TRBV30 and TRBJ1-5; 7 bases map to TRBD1. The germline V gene has CDR1 GTSNPN and CDR2 SVGIG (reference sequence). J gave up 6 bases and V 2 bases, and 22 bases lay outside the gene matches. The CDR3 extends over 19 amino acids. CDR3 DNA: TGTGCCTGGAGTCGAACTTCCGGGAGACAGGGACGGGGGAGTCAGCCCCAGCATTTT. It specifies CAWSRTSGRQGRGSQPQHF.

V is TRBV15 and J is TRBJ2-2; 7 bases fit TRBD2. The J segment lost 1 base and the V segment lost 4 bases, leaving 6 bases of the junction unmatched. Germline V gene sequence: CDR1 LNHNV, CDR2 YYDKDF (reference sequence). The CDR3 length is 16 residues. The CDR3 loop is CATSNPSSGNTGELFF. The CDR3 DNA reads TGTGCCACCAGCAACCCTTCTAGCGGGAACACCGGGGAGCTGTTTTTT.

V usage is TRBV7-6 and J usage is TRBJ1-5, with D unclear. Trimming took off 1 base at V and 5 bases at J, with 6 bases between the two ends. There are 13 residues in the CDR3. Per the germline V gene, CDR1 is SGHVS and CDR2 is FNYEAQ. CDR3 protein: CASSLGLDQPQHF. The CDR3 nucleotides are TGTGCCAGCAGCTTAGGTTTGGATCAGCCCCAGCATTTT.

This clone was found once. The gene calls are TRBV4-3 and TRBJ2-6, with D hard to call. V lost 3 bases and J 2 bases, leaving 5 bases between the germline ends. Germline values: CDR1 LGHNA, CDR2 YSLEER. The CDR3 runs to 14 residues. CDR3 nucleotides: TGCGCCAGCAGCCAGGCTCCTGGGGCCAACGTCCTGACTTTC. Protein sequence: CASSQAPGANVLTF.

In DNA, the CDR3 is TGCGCCAGCAGCGTGGGTGCGGAGACACCCCTCCACTTT. It is translated as CASSVGAETPLHF. The chain uses TRBV5-1 and TRBJ1-6; D not certain. This CDR3 has 13 amino acids. Germline V gene data show CDR1 as SGHRS and CDR2 as YFSETQ. V dropped 4 bases and J dropped 11 bases, with 13 bases sitting between them.